This T cell receptor (beta chain) was documented in a study of shared T cell receptors in the human thymus (dated by TCRdb to the early 2020s). Some background on the complete study: The study investigated the way shared, self-reactive T-cell receptor alpha chains are produced in the human thymus.

The library was obtained by the immunoSEQ multiplex PCR assay. In TCRdb, the immuneACCESS table is reduced to in-frame sequences with V and J assigned. These tables do not hold every clone; where another copy was compared, an unresolved V gene accounts for under half, and the others remain unexplained. This sample gives about 660,000 clones in total; 88% of them show up just once. Of the sample, 0.008% to 0.011% falls within the top ten clones. In regard to this clone: Its antigen remains undetermined. No base quality values were provided; no much bigger clone lies one nucleotide off.

These data were likewise used in another study, on human thymus T cells. In that second paper, the authors write: In Finland, the donors were immunologically healthy infants who were having open corrective cardiac surgery for congenital heart defects. Thymus tissue was collected as surgical resects that were removed during corrective cardiac surgery. Both the thymic and the peripheral blood repertoires appeared to show biased V and J gene segment usage. The related research found that thymic TCR repertoires overlapped highly between unrelated individuals. The study characterized TCR alpha and beta repertoires from under 10 infant thymus samples and a few related peripheral blood samples. Donor ages ranging from roughly 6 to 244 days were recorded, and six or seven male and a couple of female infants were included in the cohort. Thymocytes were mechanically released from the tissue and were stored as pellets of about 9.5-31 million cells at -70 degrees C. A QIAsymphony instrument was used to extract genomic DNA from the frozen cell pellets. The immunoSEQ multiplex PCR assay was used to amplify the TCRB and TCRAD loci from a standardized amount of quality-controlled genomic DNA. The amplicons covered the V(D)J region and were long enough to include the CDR3 and to identify the V and J genes. Through the commercial immunoSEQ service, the amplicons were sequenced on an Illumina platform. Primer bias and sequencing errors were corrected as previously described, and TCRAD and TCRB definitions were based on the IMGT database. The repertoires were analysed using immunoSEQ Analyzer 3.0 and VDJTools for basic statistics, V/J segment usage, diversity estimates, rarefaction and pairwise overlap. Chao1, ChaoE, Efron-Thisted, Shannon and inverse Simpson indices were used to estimate diversity, which was also estimated on datasets down-sampled to the smallest sample. For repertoire overlap, CDR3 nucleotide sequence, V gene and J gene had to match strictly, and clustering was done by Jaccard-based multidimensional scaling. On average, about 730,000 unique TCRB clonotypes were obtained from thymus samples, compared with about 84,000 from blood samples.

The source material was thymocytes. This TCR came from a boy under two years old with a congenital heart defect. Donor details come from another sample of the same person, matched by shared clones.

The DNA sequence is given as TGTGCCAGCAGCCAAGGCCCGACAGGTTATGGCTACACCTTC. This yields the protein CASSQGPTGYGYTF. The chain employs TRBV14 and TRBJ1-2; D gene: possibly TRBD1, on 6 matching bases. The trim is 1 base for V and 5 bases for J, with a gap of 11 bases between the germline ends. Looking up the germline V gene yields CDR1 SGHDN and CDR2 FVKESK. The CDR3 covers 14 residues, taking in both the cysteine and the phenylalanine. Only the CDR3 DNA stays, 42 bases, in frame from base 1.